This T cell receptor beta chain was profiled in a study of blood T cell repertoires in COVID-19. Study context: Italy, Spain and the United States were the sources of the convalescent and acute COVID-19 samples. Sample material is recorded as cDNA or gDNA derived from T cells, B-cell-depleted T cells, or PBMCs.

Germline V lookup: CDR1 MNHNS, CDR2 SASEGT. This CDR3 is built from 13 residues. The V gene lost 3 bases and the J gene lost 9 bases, with 12 bases spanning the gap. How the authors handled the data: Reference gene primer amplification yielded estimated nucleated cell counts. The data were produced by immunoSEQ multiplex PCR, yet TCRdb's version contains in-frame clones alone and is incomplete. The V and J calls and clone size come from that table; D and trimming were worked out from the DNA. The sample records roughly 670,000 clones, more than 80% being singletons. The sequence was obtained from a woman between 18 and 30 years old with acute or convalescent COVID-19. This chain connects TRBV6-1 to TRBJ1-5, with D unresolved. Sequenced input: peripheral blood. The CDR3 here is CASSDREETPQHF. In DNA form, the CDR3 reads TGTGCCAGCAGTGATCGAGAGGAAACGCCCCAGCATTTT.